Listed here is a single T cell receptor beta chain. These data originate in a study of blood T cell repertoires in COVID-19. Study summary: The study drew acute and convalescent COVID-19 samples from the United States, Italy and Spain.

Authors' methods: Scientists estimated how many nucleated cells there were by amplifying reference gene primers. Clones were read by immunoSEQ multiplex PCR, and TCRdb kept only the in-frame ones, dropping some. V, J and clone size were drawn from that table, and D and trimming were deduced from the DNA. The sample comprises a few hundred thousand clones, roughly 84% of which are singletons, and roughly 5.3% rests with the top ten. Sequencing was done on a sample of peripheral blood. The clonotype originates from a woman aged 60-75 years who had recovered from COVID-19.

CDR3 residues: CASSVSAGTDTQYF. CDR3 DNA: TGTGCCAGCAGCGTATCGGCGGGCACAGATACGCAGTATTTT. The gene calls are TRBV9 and TRBJ2-3; D is undetermined. CDR1 is SGDLS and CDR2 is YYNGEE in the germline V gene. Deletions cut 1 base from V and 1 base from J, with 7 bases between. The CDR3 contains 14 residues.